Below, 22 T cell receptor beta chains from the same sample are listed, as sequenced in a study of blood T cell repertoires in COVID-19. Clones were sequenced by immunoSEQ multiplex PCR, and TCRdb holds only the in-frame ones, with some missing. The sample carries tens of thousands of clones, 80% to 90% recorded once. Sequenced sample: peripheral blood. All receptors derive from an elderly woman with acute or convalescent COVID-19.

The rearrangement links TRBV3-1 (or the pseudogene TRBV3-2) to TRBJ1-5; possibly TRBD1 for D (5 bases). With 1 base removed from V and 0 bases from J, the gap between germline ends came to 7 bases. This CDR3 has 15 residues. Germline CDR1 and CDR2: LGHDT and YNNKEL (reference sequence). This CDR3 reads CASSQVTGSNQPQHF. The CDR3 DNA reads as TGTGCCAGCAGCCAAGTCACAGGTAGCAATCAGCCCCAGCATTTT.

The CDR3 spells CAWSGRRGSLETQYF. DNA for the CDR3: TGTGCCTGGAGTGGGCGCAGGGGTTCGTTGGAGACCCAGTACTTC. This chain uses TRBV30 with TRBJ2-5, with D possibly TRBD1 on 6 matching bases. Germline CDR1 reads GTSNPN; CDR2 reads SVGIG (reference sequence). The CDR3 totals 15 residues. V dropped 1 base and J dropped 5 bases, with 17 bases sitting between them.

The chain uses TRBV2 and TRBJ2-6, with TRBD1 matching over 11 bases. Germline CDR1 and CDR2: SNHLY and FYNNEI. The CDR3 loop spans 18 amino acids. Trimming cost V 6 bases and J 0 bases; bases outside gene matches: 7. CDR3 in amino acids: CASSLGTGGLSGANVLTF. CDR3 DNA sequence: TGTGCCAGCAGCCTCGGGACAGGGGGTCTCTCTGGGGCCAACGTCCTGACTTTC.

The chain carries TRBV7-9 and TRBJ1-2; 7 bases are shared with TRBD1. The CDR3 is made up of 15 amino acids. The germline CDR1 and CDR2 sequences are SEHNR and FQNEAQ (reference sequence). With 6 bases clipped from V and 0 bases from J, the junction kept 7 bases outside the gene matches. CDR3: CASSPYRGANYGYTF. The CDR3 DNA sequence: TGTGCCAGCAGTCCCTACAGGGGAGCTAACTATGGCTACACCTTC.

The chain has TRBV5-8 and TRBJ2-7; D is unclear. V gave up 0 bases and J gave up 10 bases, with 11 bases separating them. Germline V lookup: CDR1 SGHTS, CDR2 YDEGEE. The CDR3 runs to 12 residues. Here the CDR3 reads CASSLDSEEQYF. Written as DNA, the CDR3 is TGTGCCAGCAGCTTGGACAGTGAAGAACAGTACTTC.

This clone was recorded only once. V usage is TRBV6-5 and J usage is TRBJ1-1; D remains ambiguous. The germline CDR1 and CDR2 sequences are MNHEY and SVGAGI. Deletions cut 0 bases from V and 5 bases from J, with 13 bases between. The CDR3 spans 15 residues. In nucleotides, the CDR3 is TGTGCCAGCAGTTACTCGGGCCTCTTGGGTACTGAAGCTTTCTTT. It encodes CASSYSGLLGTEAFF.

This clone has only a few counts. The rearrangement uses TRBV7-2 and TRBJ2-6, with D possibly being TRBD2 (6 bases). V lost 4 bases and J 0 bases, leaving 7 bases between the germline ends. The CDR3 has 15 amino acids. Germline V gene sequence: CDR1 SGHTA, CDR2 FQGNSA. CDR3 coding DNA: TGTGCCAGCAGCTCCGGGGGCTCTGGGGCCAACGTCCTGACTTTC. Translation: CASSSGGSGANVLTF.

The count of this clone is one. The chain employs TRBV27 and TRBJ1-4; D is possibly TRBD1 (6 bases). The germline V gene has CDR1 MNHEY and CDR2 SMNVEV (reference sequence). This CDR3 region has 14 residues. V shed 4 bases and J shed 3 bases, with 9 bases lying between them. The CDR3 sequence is CASSYREPNEKLFF. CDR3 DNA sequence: TGTGCCAGCAGTTACAGGGAGCCTAATGAAAAACTGTTTTTT.

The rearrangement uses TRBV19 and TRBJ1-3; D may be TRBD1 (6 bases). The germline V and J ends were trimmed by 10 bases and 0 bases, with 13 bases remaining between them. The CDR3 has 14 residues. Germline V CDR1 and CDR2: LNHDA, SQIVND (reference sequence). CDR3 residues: CATRQDRSGNTIYF. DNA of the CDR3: TGTGCCACCAGACAGGATCGCTCTGGAAACACCATATATTTT.

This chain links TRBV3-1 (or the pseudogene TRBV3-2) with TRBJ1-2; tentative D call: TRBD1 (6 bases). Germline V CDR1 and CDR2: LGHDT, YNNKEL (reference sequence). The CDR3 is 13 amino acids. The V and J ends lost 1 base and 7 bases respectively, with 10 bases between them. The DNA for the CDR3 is TGTGCCAGCAGCCAAGGGACAGTCCTTGGCTACACCTTC. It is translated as CASSQGTVLGYTF.

In DNA, the CDR3 is TGTGCCAGCAGTGAAGGACAGGCCTATGGCTACACCTTC. This encodes CASSEGQAYGYTF. The chain employs TRBV9 and TRBJ1-2, with 7 nucleotides matching TRBD1. Germline V lookup: CDR1 SGDLS, CDR2 YYNGEE. The CDR3 runs 13 residues. Germline trimming cut 5 bases from V and 4 bases from J; bases unmatched to any gene: 5.

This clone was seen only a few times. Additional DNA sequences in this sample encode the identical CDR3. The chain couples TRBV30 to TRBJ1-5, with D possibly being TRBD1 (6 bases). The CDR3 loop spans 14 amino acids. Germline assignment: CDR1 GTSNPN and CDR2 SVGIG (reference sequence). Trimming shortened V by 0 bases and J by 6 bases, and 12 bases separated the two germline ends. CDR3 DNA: TGTGCCTGGAGTGTACAGGGAAGCGGTCAGCCCCAGCATTTT. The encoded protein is CAWSVQGSGQPQHF.

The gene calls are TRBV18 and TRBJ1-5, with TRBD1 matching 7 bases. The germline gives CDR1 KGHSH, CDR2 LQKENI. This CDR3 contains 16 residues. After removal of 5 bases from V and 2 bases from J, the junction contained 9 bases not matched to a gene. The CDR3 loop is CASSEQATGGNQPQHF. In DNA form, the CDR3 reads TGTGCCAGCTCAGAGCAAGCTACAGGGGGCAATCAGCCCCAGCATTTT. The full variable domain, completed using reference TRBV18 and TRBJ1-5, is NAGVMQNPRHLVRRRGQEARLRCSPMKGHSHVYWYRQLPEEGLKFMVYLQKENIIDESGMPKERFSAEFPKEGPSILRIQQVVRGDSAAYFCASSEQATGGNQPQHFGDGTRLSIL.

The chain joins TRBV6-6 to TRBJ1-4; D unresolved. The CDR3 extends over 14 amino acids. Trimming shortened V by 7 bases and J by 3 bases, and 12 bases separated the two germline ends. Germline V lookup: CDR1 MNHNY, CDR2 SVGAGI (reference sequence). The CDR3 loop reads CASKPEAANEKLFF. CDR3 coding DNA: TGTGCCAGCAAACCGGAAGCGGCTAATGAAAAACTGTTTTTT.

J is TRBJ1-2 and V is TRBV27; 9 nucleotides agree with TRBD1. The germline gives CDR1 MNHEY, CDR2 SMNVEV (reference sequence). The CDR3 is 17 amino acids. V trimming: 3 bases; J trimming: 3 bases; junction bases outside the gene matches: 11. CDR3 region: CASSLRGGTGNYYGYTF. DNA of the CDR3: TGTGCCAGCAGTTTGAGAGGGGGGACAGGGAATTACTATGGCTACACCTTC.

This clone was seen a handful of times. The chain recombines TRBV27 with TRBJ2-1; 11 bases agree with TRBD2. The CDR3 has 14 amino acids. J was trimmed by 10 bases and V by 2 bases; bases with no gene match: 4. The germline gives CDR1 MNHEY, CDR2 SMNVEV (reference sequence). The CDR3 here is CASSLGPSGGEQFF. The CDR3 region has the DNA TGTGCCAGCAGTTTAGGTCCTAGCGGGGGGGAGCAGTTCTTC.

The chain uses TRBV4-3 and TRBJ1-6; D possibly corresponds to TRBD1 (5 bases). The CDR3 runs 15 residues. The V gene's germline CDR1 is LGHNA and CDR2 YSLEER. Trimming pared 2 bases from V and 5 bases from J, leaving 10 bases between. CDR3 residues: CASSQRGSDNSPLHF. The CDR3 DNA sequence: TGCGCCAGCAGCCAAAGGGGTTCGGATAATTCACCCCTCCACTTT.

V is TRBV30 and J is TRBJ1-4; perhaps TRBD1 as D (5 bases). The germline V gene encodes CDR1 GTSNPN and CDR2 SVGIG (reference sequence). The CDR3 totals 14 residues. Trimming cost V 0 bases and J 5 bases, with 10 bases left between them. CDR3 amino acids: CAWSVNRLNEKLFF. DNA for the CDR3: TGTGCCTGGAGTGTAAACAGGCTAAATGAAAAACTGTTTTTT.

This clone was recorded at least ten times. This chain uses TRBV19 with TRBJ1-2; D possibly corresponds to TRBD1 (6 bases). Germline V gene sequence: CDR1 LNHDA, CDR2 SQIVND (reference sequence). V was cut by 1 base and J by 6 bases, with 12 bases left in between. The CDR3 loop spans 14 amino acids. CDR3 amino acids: CASSIGEGVDGYTF. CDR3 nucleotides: TGTGCCAGTAGTATAGGGGAGGGGGTAGATGGCTACACCTTC.

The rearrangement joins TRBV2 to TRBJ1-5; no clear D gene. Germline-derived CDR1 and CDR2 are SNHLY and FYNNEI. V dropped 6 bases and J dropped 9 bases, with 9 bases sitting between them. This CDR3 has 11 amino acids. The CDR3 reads CASSDSGPQHF. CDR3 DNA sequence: TGTGCCAGCAGCGACTCCGGGCCCCAGCATTTT.

In nucleotides, the CDR3 is TGTGCCAGCAGCCCCCCGACAGGAACCCCTGAAGCTTTCTTT. It yields the protein CASSPPTGTPEAFF. V and J are TRBV7-9 and TRBJ1-1; TRBD1 might be the D (6 bases). V was pared by 5 bases and J by 6 bases, with 16 bases between. This CDR3 has 14 residues. Germline CDR1 SEHNR, CDR2 FQNEAQ (reference sequence).

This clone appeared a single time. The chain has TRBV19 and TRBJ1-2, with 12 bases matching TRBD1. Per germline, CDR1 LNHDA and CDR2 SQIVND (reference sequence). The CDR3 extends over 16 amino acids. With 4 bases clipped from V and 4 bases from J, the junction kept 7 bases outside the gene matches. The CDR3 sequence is CASSRDRGPGGYGYTF. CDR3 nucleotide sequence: TGTGCCAGTAGTAGGGACAGGGGGCCTGGGGGCTATGGCTACACCTTC. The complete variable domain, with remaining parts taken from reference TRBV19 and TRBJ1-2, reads DGGITQSPKYLFRKEGQNVTLSCEQNLNHDAMYWYRQDPGQGLRLIYYSQIVNDFQKGDIAEGYSVSREKKESFPLTVTSAQKNPTAFYLCASSRDRGPGGYGYTFGSGTRLTVV.